Shown below are 26 T cell receptor beta chains from a single sample sequenced in a study of identical twins. Using its own MiXCR run on the 5' RACE reads, TCRdb lists one record per CDR3 protein. This table holds about 720,000 distinct CDR3 sequences, 8.6% found once. The sample was also linked to a second study, of yellow fever vaccine responses in identical twins.

Input material: PBMCs. These receptor sequences come from a woman aged 18-29 years in good health.

This clonotype occurred many times. The CDR3 sequence is CASSRTSGVSETQYF. Written as DNA, the CDR3 is TGTGCCAGCAGCCGCACTAGCGGGGTCTCAGAGACCCAGTACTTC. The chain links TRBV4-2 to TRBJ2-5; 10 positions match TRBD2. Germline loops: CDR1 LGHNA, CDR2 YNFKEQ. V shed 4 bases and J 4 bases; nucleotides not matched to a gene: 6. This CDR3 is built from 15 residues.

The V call is TRBV20-1, the J call TRBJ1-4; the match to TRBD1 covers 7 bases. Losses at the gene ends were 3 bases for V and 8 bases for J; bases not matched to a gene: 9. CDR1 is DFQATT, CDR2 SNEGSKA, per germline (reference sequence). This CDR3 region has 14 residues. CDR3 in amino acids: CSARMTGNDEKLFF. CDR3 DNA: TGCAGTGCTAGGATGACAGGGAATGACGAAAAACTGTTTTTT.

This clonotype was seen ten or more times. This rearrangement joins TRBV12-3 or TRBV12-4 to TRBJ2-5, with a tentative D call TRBD2 (7 bases). The CDR3 contains 16 residues. V was clipped by 3 bases and J by 4 bases, with 18 bases between them. The CDR3 coding sequence is TGTGCCAGCAGTTTCCCGAGCGGGGAGGGGGGAGAGACCCAGTACTTC. Its protein is CASSFPSGEGGETQYF.

This clonotype turned up a few times. The chain is built from TRBV21-1 and TRBJ2-6; the table calls TRBD1, which could not be checked here. TRBV21-1 is classified as a pseudogene. This CDR3 is 19 amino acids long. In DNA form, the CDR3 reads TGTGCCAGCAGCAAAGAATCCGGGACAGGGGGGCGTGGGGCCAACGTCCTGACTTTC. Encoded protein: CASSKESGTGGRGANVLTF.

This clonotype was seen a handful of times. V gene TRBV27 combines with J gene TRBJ2-7; 8 positions agree with TRBD2. The CDR3 is 14 residues long. V was pared by 3 bases and J by 5 bases, with 6 bases of the junction left unmatched. Germline CDR1 reads MNHEY; CDR2 reads SMNVEV (reference sequence). The CDR3 nucleotides read TGTGCCAGCAGTTTCGGGGGGGCCCGCGACGAGCAGTACTTC. Its translation is CASSFGGARDEQYF.

This clonotype came up many times. This chain's CDR3 is CAISLDYEQYF. Here the CDR3 DNA reads TGTGCCATCAGTCTTGACTACGAGCAGTACTTC. The chain recombines TRBV10-3 with TRBJ2-7; D not certain. Trimming removed 5 bases at V and 3 bases at J, with 5 bases between. The CDR3 is made up of 11 amino acids. Germline V lookup: CDR1 ENHRY, CDR2 SYGVKD.

This clonotype has at least ten counts. J is TRBJ1-3 and V is TRBV12-3 or TRBV12-4; possibly TRBD1 for D (6 bases). V was clipped by 2 bases and J by 4 bases, with 12 bases between them. The length of the CDR3 is 15 residues. The CDR3 is CASSLTTGTGNTIYF. DNA for the CDR3: TGTGCCAGCAGTTTAACAACAGGGACAGGAAACACCATATATTTT.

Many counts were recorded for this clonotype. J is TRBJ2-1 and V is TRBV27; 8 bases align to TRBD2. The germline gives CDR1 MNHEY, CDR2 SMNVEV (reference sequence). V lost 6 bases and J lost 0; bases outside the gene matches: 10. The CDR3 length is 17 residues. CDR3 bases: TGTGCCAGCAGACTGCATAGCGGGATTAGCTCCTACAATGAGCAGTTCTTC. Amino acids: CASRLHSGISSYNEQFF.

This clonotype was seen a few times. J is TRBJ2-1 and V is TRBV6-5; 12 positions match TRBD2. The CDR3 sequence is 15 residues long. CDR1 and CDR2 from the germline V gene are MNHEY and SVGAGI. Losses at the gene ends were 4 bases for V and 6 bases for J; bases not matched to a gene: 4. CDR3 in DNA: TGTGCCAGCAGTTCGACTAGCGGGAGAATCAATGAGCAGTTCTTC. It yields the protein CASSSTSGRINEQFF.

This clonotype was detected only a few times. This chain joins TRBV29-1 and TRBJ1-2, with 7 bases that match TRBD1. The ends lost 3 bases at V and 4 bases at J; junction bases unmatched: 5. Germline V gives CDR1 SQVTM, CDR2 ANQGSEA. This CDR3 has 13 residues. In DNA form, the CDR3 reads TGCAGCGTTGACCCAGGGGGTATCTATGGCTACACCTTC. Amino acids: CSVDPGGIYGYTF.

The chain joins TRBV18 to TRBJ2-1; D remains ambiguous. Germline V CDR1 and CDR2: KGHSH, LQKENI. The CDR3 has 14 residues. V was trimmed by 5 bases and J by 6 bases, leaving 14 bases between them. CDR3 protein: CASSRARLPNEQFF. The CDR3 DNA sequence: TGTGCCAGCTCAAGGGCTAGACTCCCCAATGAGCAGTTCTTC. The variable domain in full, with the rest retrieved from reference TRBV18 and TRBJ2-1, is NAGVMQNPRHLVRRRGQEARLRCSPMKGHSHVYWYRQLPEEGLKFMVYLQKENIIDESGMPKERFSAEFPKEGPSILRIQQVVRGDSAAYFCASSRARLPNEQFFGPGTRLTVL.

This clonotype was recorded at least ten times. The genes are TRBV7-3 and TRBJ2-1; TRBD1 aligns across 10 bases. The J segment lost 3 bases and the V segment lost 3 bases, leaving 2 bases of the junction unmatched. This CDR3 is built from 15 residues. CDR1 is SGHTA, CDR2 FQGTGA, per germline. The CDR3, as DNA: TGTGCCAGCAGCTTGGGGACAGGGGTCTACAATGAGCAGTTCTTC. This sequence encodes CASSLGTGVYNEQFF. The full variable domain, completed using reference TRBV7-3 and TRBJ2-1, is GAGVSQTPSNKVTEKGKYVELRCDPISGHTALYWYRQSLGQGPEFLIYFQGTGAADDSGLPNDRFFAVRPEGSVSTLKIQRTERGDSAVYLCASSLGTGVYNEQFFGPGTRLTVL.

This clonotype was picked up a small number of times. The CDR3 spells CASSARQGKKNIQYF. In DNA, the CDR3 is TGTGCCAGCAGCGCCCGACAGGGAAAAAAAAACATTCAGTACTTC. The chain recombines TRBV11-1 with TRBJ2-4; 7 bases map to TRBD1. V was pared by 5 bases and J by 4 bases, with 8 bases of the junction left unmatched. The CDR3 loop spans 15 amino acids. CDR1 and CDR2 from the germline V gene are SGHAT and FQDESV (reference sequence).

The rearrangement joins TRBV29-1 to TRBJ1-2; a weak D match, TRBD1 (5 bases). Germline CDR1 is SQVTM and CDR2 is ANQGSEA. The CDR3 covers 13 residues. V lost 7 bases to trimming and J lost 5 bases, with 17 bases between them. CDR3 loop: CSASRGREYGYTF. The DNA of the CDR3 is TGCAGCGCCTCCCGGGGCAGGGAGTATGGCTACACCTTC.

The chain uses TRBV20-1 and TRBJ1-6; TRBD1 agrees at 11 bases. V was pared by 4 bases and J by 10 bases, with 12 bases of the junction left unmatched. This CDR3 is 16 amino acids long. Germline CDR1 and CDR2: DFQATT and SNEGSKA (reference sequence). The CDR3 here is CSATRPGTGGLSPLHF. CDR3 sequence (DNA): TGCAGTGCTACCCGGCCCGGGACAGGGGGTCTCTCACCCCTCCACTTT.

With regard to this clonotype: Germline and junction disagree at one end, which may indicate a read error. The chain is built from TRBV20-1 and TRBJ2-1; no clear D. CDR1 is DFQATT, CDR2 SNEGSKA, per germline (reference sequence). The CDR3 runs 15 residues. DNA for the CDR3: TGCTGTGCTAGAGATGGAGAACGATCCGACAATGAGCAGTTCTTC. Translated, it gives CCARDGERSDNEQFF.

This clonotype was recorded a few times. A much larger clone sits a single nucleotide away, making a read error possible. The chain combines TRBV5-1 with TRBJ2-7; the D is unclear. From germline, CDR1 is SGHRS and CDR2 YFSETQ. The V gene lost 3 bases and the J gene lost 2 bases, with 6 bases spanning the gap. This CDR3 spans 12 amino acids. The CDR3 loop reads CASSYEAYEQYF. The CDR3 DNA reads as TGCGCCAGCAGCTACGAGGCCTACGAGCAGTACTTC. Using reference TRBV5-1 and TRBJ2-7 for the parts outside the CDR3, the full variable domain is KAGVTQTPRYLIKTRGQQVTLSCSPISGHRSVSWYQQTPGQGLQFLFEYFSETQRNKGNFPGRFSGRQFSNSRSEMNVSTLELGDSALYLCASSYEAYEQYFGPGTRLTVT.

The chain is built from TRBV4-2 and TRBJ2-7, with 11 bases identical to TRBD2. Germline-derived CDR1 and CDR2 are LGHNA and YNFKEQ. V was pared by 2 bases and J by 3 bases, with 3 bases of the junction left unmatched. This CDR3 has 15 residues. The CDR3 reads CASSQTSGSFYEQYF. Here the CDR3 DNA reads TGTGCCAGCAGCCAAACTAGCGGGAGCTTCTACGAGCAGTACTTC.

Many counts were recorded for this clonotype. V gene TRBV10-3 combines with J gene TRBJ2-5, with TRBD1 matching 7 bases. Trimming removed 2 bases from V and 0 bases from J; junction bases left unmatched: 0. The germline gives CDR1 ENHRY, CDR2 SYGVKD. The CDR3 is 14 residues long. CDR3 bases: TGTGCCATCAGTGAGACAGGGGACCAAGAGACCCAGTACTTC. It specifies CAISETGDQETQYF.

V usage is TRBV7-6 and J usage is TRBJ2-1; 8 nucleotides line up with TRBD2. V shed 2 bases, J shed 2 bases, and the junction held 14 bases outside the gene matches. Germline assignment: CDR1 SGHVS and CDR2 FNYEAQ. This CDR3 region has 19 residues. The CDR3 DNA is TGTGCCAGCAGCTTATTTGCAAGCGGGGGTGCATGGACCTACAATGAGCAGTTCTTC. This sequence encodes CASSLFASGGAWTYNEQFF. The full variable domain, its missing parts supplied by reference TRBV7-6 and TRBJ2-1, is GAGVSQSPRYKVTKRGQDVALRCDPISGHVSLYWYRQALGQGPEFLTYFNYEAQQDKSGLPNDRFSAERPEGSISTLTIQRTEQRDSAMYRCASSLFASGGAWTYNEQFFGPGTRLTVL.

This chain uses TRBV12-3 or TRBV12-4 with TRBJ2-3, with D possibly TRBD1 on 5 matching bases. CDR3 size: 14 residues. V lost 5 bases, J lost 2 bases, and 11 bases lay in between. The CDR3 DNA sequence: TGTGCCAGCAGTCCGACAGTACTCACAGATACGCAGTATTTT. This codes for CASSPTVLTDTQYF.

The sample holds a few counts of this clonotype. This chain uses TRBV19 with TRBJ2-1, with TRBD2 identical over 12 bases. Per germline, CDR1 LNHDA and CDR2 SQIVND (reference sequence). The CDR3 runs to 15 residues. V shed 0 bases, J shed 12 bases, and the junction held 6 bases outside the gene matches. CDR3 amino acids: CASSIELAGGRGQFF. CDR3 sequence (DNA): TGTGCCAGTAGTATAGAACTAGCGGGGGGTAGGGGGCAGTTCTTC. Variable domain in full (rest from reference TRBV19 and TRBJ2-1): DGGITQSPKYLFRKEGQNVTLSCEQNLNHDAMYWYRQDPGQGLRLIYYSQIVNDFQKGDIAEGYSVSREKKESFPLTVTSAQKNPTAFYLCASSIELAGGRGQFFGPGTRLTVL.

This clonotype was seen many times. The rearrangement uses TRBV10-3 and TRBJ2-7, with 9 bases fitting TRBD1. The CDR3 has 14 residues. Trimming took 3 bases from V and 13 from J; bases not matched to a gene: 13. Germline CDR1 and CDR2: ENHRY and SYGVKD. CDR3 sequence: CAISEIRGGQGSYF. CDR3 sequence (DNA): TGTGCCATCAGTGAAATTAGGGGGGGACAGGGCTCCTACTTC.

The sample holds many counts of this clonotype. This chain links TRBV3-1 with TRBJ2-7; D is undetermined. The V end was cut by 1 base, the J end by 4 bases, with 8 bases between. Germline CDR1 is LGHDT and CDR2 is YNNKEL (reference sequence). CDR3 length equals 13 residues. This CDR3 is CASSQVRTYEQYF. CDR3 DNA sequence: TGTGCCAGCAGCCAAGTCAGGACGTACGAGCAGTACTTC.

This clonotype has only a few counts. The genes are TRBV2 and TRBJ2-1; D is possibly TRBD2 (5 bases). Germline CDR1 SNHLY, CDR2 FYNNEI. The germline V and J ends were trimmed by 7 bases and 3 bases, with 10 bases remaining between them. The CDR3 runs 13 residues. The CDR3 nucleotides are TGTGCCAGCAACAGCGGAAACTACAATGAGCAGTTCTTC. This codes for CASNSGNYNEQFF.

This clonotype was observed at least ten times. The chain uses TRBV5-1 and TRBJ2-1; no firm D call. The CDR3 runs to 14 residues. Germline CDR1 and CDR2: SGHRS and YFSETQ. Trimming removed 5 bases from V and 1 base from J, with 10 bases in between. The CDR3 nucleotides read TGCGCCAGCAGAAACGTAAGGTCCTACAATGAGCAGTTCTTC. It codes for CASRNVRSYNEQFF.